Listed below are T cell receptor beta chains from one sample, sequenced in a study of T-cell memory formation after mild COVID-19. TCRdb re-called the 5' RACE reads through MiXCR, storing one row per CDR3 protein. The sample records about 57,000 distinct CDR3 sequences, less than 15% being singletons. The sample comprised PBMCs or a T cell subset sorted from them (not recorded which). The receptor set was obtained from a man aged 18-30 years who had mild COVID-19 (a few samples of this study predate the infection). Cell type and time point are not known. Both conserved end residues are part of each CDR3. A D gene is named only where the DNA matches it firmly. Clone size is not always given. Where it is, it says once, few, many or a class for expanded clones.

clone_size j_call v_call d_call cdr3_aa cdr3_nt
few TRBJ1-1 TRBV20-1 - CRPSGGGDTEAFF TGCAGACCCAGTGGCGGAGGGGACACTGAAGCTTTCTTT
- TRBJ2-3 TRBV7-3 - CASSPGPATDTQYF TGTGCCAGCAGCCCGGGTCCTGCCACAGATACGCAGTATTTT
many TRBJ2-3 TRBV6-5 TRBD2 CASSSGGGATDTQYF TGTGCCAGCAGTTCAGGCGGGGGGGCCACAGATACGCAGTATTTT
- TRBJ2-7 TRBV4-1 - CASSQADRREQYF TGCGCCAGCAGCCAAGCGGACCGAAGAGAGCAGTACTTC
- TRBJ1-2 TRBV3-1 - CASSHRFKGDYGYTF TGTGCCAGCAGCCACCGTTTTAAGGGGGACTATGGCTACACCTTC
few TRBJ2-3 TRBV12-3/TRBV12-4 - CASSLFLVSDTQYF TGTGCCAGCAGTTTATTTCTAGTTTCCGATACGCAGTATTTT
- TRBJ2-7 TRBV6-5 TRBD1 CASSYSQGATRYF TGTGCCAGCAGTTACAGTCAGGGGGCAACCAGGTACTTC
few TRBJ2-5 TRBV5-4 TRBD2 CASRQKGLAGQETQYF TGTGCCAGCCGTCAAAAGGGGCTAGCGGGGCAAGAGACCCAGTACTTC
many TRBJ1-1 TRBV5-1 - CASSLAVRTEAFF TGCGCCAGCAGCTTGGCGGTGCGGACTGAAGCTTTCTTT
few TRBJ2-1 TRBV3-1 TRBD1 CASRETGTDEQFF TGTGCCAGCAGAGAGACAGGGACGGATGAGCAGTTCTTC
many TRBJ2-7 TRBV6-5 - CASSYFSGYEQYF TGTGCCAGCAGTTACTTTTCAGGCTACGAGCAGTACTTC
few TRBJ1-1 TRBV3-1 - CASSRMTGSSEAFF TGTGCCAGCAGCCGTATGACAGGTTCGAGTGAAGCTTTCTTT
- TRBJ2-1 TRBV5-1 - CASSQIPGTAYNEQFF TGCGCCAGCAGCCAGATCCCCGGGACTGCTTACAATGAGCAGTTCTTC
few TRBJ2-4 TRBV15 - CATSRPEAKNIQYF TGTGCCACCAGCAGACCCGAGGCCAAAAACATTCAGTACTTC
- TRBJ1-6 TRBV12-3/TRBV12-4 - CASKRREVFNSPLHF TGTGCCAGCAAACGCAGGGAAGTGTTTAATTCACCCCTCCACTTT
many TRBJ2-3 TRBV5-5 - CASSLDGPDTQYF TGTGCCAGCAGCTTGGATGGGCCAGATACGCAGTATTTT
many TRBJ2-3 TRBV7-2 - CASSPEGSGTDTQYF TGTGCCAGCAGCCCTGAGGGGTCCGGCACAGATACGCAGTATTTT
- TRBJ2-2 TRBV6-1 - CASMETGDNTGELFF TGTGCCAGCATGGAGACAGGCGATAACACCGGGGAGCTGTTTTTT
- TRBJ2-1 TRBV20-1 TRBD2 CSARPGTSANNEQFF TGCAGTGCTAGGCCCGGGACTAGCGCCAACAATGAGCAGTTCTTC
few TRBJ2-3 TRBV10-3 TRBD1 CAIRTGTGDADTQYF TGTGCCATCAGAACCGGGACAGGGGACGCAGATACGCAGTATTTT
- TRBJ2-1 TRBV5-4 - CASSLEGVYYNEQFF TGTGCCAGCAGCTTGGAGGGGGTTTACTACAATGAGCAGTTCTTC
few TRBJ2-1 TRBV7-2 TRBD1 CASRRDRVYNEQFF TGTGCCAGCCGGCGGGACAGGGTGTACAATGAGCAGTTCTTC
many TRBJ2-6 TRBV5-5 TRBD1 CASSFTGGPGANVLTF TGTGCCAGCAGTTTTACAGGGGGGCCTGGGGCCAACGTCCTGACTTTC
many TRBJ2-2 TRBV20-1 - CSASPGSGELFF TGCAGTGCTAGTCCCGGGTCCGGGGAGCTGTTTTTT
- TRBJ2-7 TRBV11-2 - CASSLERLYEQYF TGTGCCAGCAGCTTAGAGCGGCTATACGAGCAGTACTTC
many TRBJ2-3 TRBV20-1 - CSASDRRSTDTQYF TGCAGTGCCTCGGACCGGAGAAGCACAGATACGCAGTATTTT
- TRBJ1-5 TRBV24-1 TRBD1 CATSHRDREGTQHF TGTGCCACCAGCCACCGGGACAGGGAGGGAACCCAGCATTTT
- TRBJ2-7 TRBV6-5 TRBD2 CASSYRLGLAYEQYF TGTGCCAGCAGTTACCGCCTGGGACTAGCCTACGAGCAGTACTTC
few TRBJ2-2 TRBV27 - CASSLAANTGELFF TGTGCCAGCAGTTTAGCCGCGAACACCGGGGAGCTGTTTTTT
many TRBJ2-1 TRBV20-1 - CSATGNWSYNEQFF TGCAGTGCCACAGGGAACTGGTCCTACAATGAGCAGTTCTTC
many TRBJ1-3 TRBV7-2 - CASSFGLNSGNTIYF TGTGCCAGCAGCTTTGGGCTGAACTCTGGAAACACCATATATTTT
few TRBJ2-2 TRBV14 - CASSQAWGLVTGELFF TGTGCCAGCAGCCAAGCCTGGGGGCTAGTCACCGGGGAGCTGTTTTTT
- TRBJ1-4 TRBV4-3 TRBD1 CASSQDRGARKLFF TGCGCCAGCAGCCAAGACAGGGGGGCGCGAAAACTGTTTTTT
- TRBJ1-2 TRBV29-1 TRBD1 CSAEPGQGLAGYTF TGCAGCGCCGAGCCGGGACAGGGGCTCGCTGGCTACACCTTC
few TRBJ1-5 TRBV5-6 - CASSLGEGVNQPQHF TGTGCCAGCAGCTTGGGCGAAGGGGTGAATCAGCCCCAGCATTTT
- TRBJ1-2 TRBV7-2 - CASSFQGAGYTF TGTGCCAGCAGCTTTCAGGGCGCTGGCTACACCTTC
- TRBJ1-5 TRBV27 - CASSYGQFDQPQHF TGTGCCAGCAGTTACGGTCAGTTTGATCAGCCCCAGCATTTT
once TRBJ2-1 TRBV9 - CASSVVAGGVNEQFF TGTGCCAGCAGCGTAGTAGCAGGGGGGGTGAATGAGCAGTTCTTC
many TRBJ2-5 TRBV6-1 TRBD2 CASSELAGGPETQYF TGTGCCAGCAGTGAATTAGCGGGGGGGCCAGAGACCCAGTACTTC
many TRBJ2-3 TRBV7-9 TRBD1 CASSQGAADTQYF TGTGCCAGCAGCCAGGGGGCGGCAGATACGCAGTATTTT
- TRBJ2-1 TRBV15 - CATSRETGHGPLEQFF TGTGCCACCAGCAGAGAAACGGGACACGGACCTCTGGAGCAGTTCTTC
many TRBJ2-3 TRBV24-1 TRBD1 CATSDRTGASTDTQYF TGTGCCACCAGTGATCGGACAGGGGCTAGCACAGATACGCAGTATTTT
- TRBJ2-3 TRBV5-1 - CASSPQPGGTDTQYF TGCGCCAGCAGCCCTCAGCCCGGGGGCACAGATACGCAGTATTTT
- TRBJ2-5 TRBV27 - CASSFLAGRGQETQYF TGTGCCAGCAGTTTTTTGGCGGGACGAGGGCAAGAGACCCAGTACTTC
many TRBJ2-1 TRBV7-8 - CASSLAGFNEQFF TGTGCCAGCAGCTTAGCGGGATTCAATGAGCAGTTCTTC
- TRBJ2-5 TRBV7-7 TRBD1 CASSLTGYQETQYF TGTGCTAGCAGCTTGACAGGGTACCAAGAGACCCAGTACTTC
- TRBJ2-5 TRBV12-3/TRBV12-4 TRBD1 CASSLGTGVAETQYF TGTGCCAGCAGTTTGGGGACAGGGGTAGCAGAGACCCAGTACTTC
many TRBJ2-1 TRBV7-2 - CASSPASRDEQFF TGTGCCAGCAGCCCCGCCAGCCGGGATGAGCAGTTCTTC
few TRBJ1-5 TRBV4-2 - CASSQDPRDVQPQHF TGTGCCAGCAGCCAAGATCCCAGGGATGTTCAGCCCCAGCATTTT
few TRBJ2-3 TRBV14 TRBD2 CASSQRPGLAGTTDTQYF TGTGCCAGCAGCCAGCGCCCCGGACTAGCGGGGACCACAGATACGCAGTATTTT
- TRBJ2-3 TRBV11-3 - CASSSGAGANTDTQYF TGTGCCAGCAGCTCGGGGGCGGGGGCCAACACAGATACGCAGTATTTT
- TRBJ2-1 TRBV7-3 - CASSLGRDYEQFF TGTGCCAGCAGCTTAGGCAGGGACTATGAGCAGTTCTTC
- TRBJ2-5 TRBV12-3/TRBV12-4 - CASRRQAGETQYF TGTGCCAGCAGGCGACAGGCAGGGGAGACCCAGTACTTC
few TRBJ1-1 TRBV10-3 - CAISESIREGPEAFF TGTGCCATCAGTGAGTCGATTCGGGAGGGGCCTGAAGCTTTCTTT